The 10 T cell receptor beta chains given below trace back to one sample, sequenced in a study of OX40 agonist ivuxolimab in advanced cancers. Data came from immunoSEQ multiplex PCR; TCRdb stores just in-frame clones and leaves some out. This table holds fewer than 14,000 clones, roughly 80% found once. The sample in question was CD4+ or CD8+ T cells sorted from blood, obtained in a trial of the OX40 agonist ivuxolimab. All receptors derive from an adult with an advanced solid tumor such as melanoma, head and neck, liver or kidney cancer.

The chain couples TRBV6-6 to TRBJ2-7; TRBD1 matches at 9 bases. The V and J ends lost 6 bases and 4 bases, in that order; junction bases with no gene match: 4. The CDR3 is 13 amino acids. Germline CDR1 reads MNHNY; CDR2 reads SVGAGI (reference sequence). The CDR3 reads CASSTGTGYEQYF. In DNA form, the CDR3 reads TGTGCCAGCAGCACCGGGACAGGGTACGAGCAGTACTTC.

The V gene is TRBV7-8, the J gene TRBJ2-1; 8 positions agree with TRBD2. V gave up 5 bases and J gave up 8 bases; unmatched junction bases: 17. CDR3 length: 17 residues. The V gene's germline CDR1 is SGHVS and CDR2 FQNEAQ. CDR3 DNA: TGTGCCAGCAGCCGACTTCTCGGGTCTAGCGGGCGGGATGAGCAGTTCTTC. This encodes CASSRLLGSSGRDEQFF.

The chain's CDR3 is CASSLDYEQYF. CDR3 bases: TGTGCCAGCAGCTTAGATTACGAGCAGTACTTC. The genes are TRBV7-9 and TRBJ2-7; D gene uncertain. Per germline, CDR1 SEHNR and CDR2 FQNEAQ (reference sequence). Trimming removed 1 base at V and 4 bases at J, with 2 bases between. The CDR3 totals 11 residues.

The chain joins TRBV5-1 to TRBJ2-2; TRBD2 agrees at 7 bases. Germline V lookup: CDR1 SGHRS, CDR2 YFSETQ. The CDR3 is 14 amino acids. The trim removed 4 bases at V and 5 bases at J, leaving 5 bases unmatched. As DNA, the CDR3 is TGCGCCAGCAGCACCGGGACTACGACCGGGGAGCTGTTTTTT. This sequence encodes CASSTGTTTGELFF.

The J gene is TRBJ2-7, the V gene TRBV6-5; 10 bases map to TRBD1. Germline trimming cut 6 bases from V and 0 bases from J; bases unmatched to any gene: 5. Germline CDR1 and CDR2: MNHEY and SVGAGI. This CDR3 region has 15 residues. Here the CDR3 DNA reads TGTGCCAGCAGAGGGGGACAGGGGAGCTCCTACGAGCAGTACTTC. It codes for CASRGGQGSSYEQYF.

This clone was recorded once. The chain uses TRBV30 and TRBJ2-7; a weak D match, TRBD2 (6 bases). V shed 5 bases and J shed 2 bases, with 16 bases lying between them. The germline V gene has CDR1 GTSNPN and CDR2 SVGIG (reference sequence). This CDR3 region has 14 residues. CDR3 coding DNA: TGTGCCTGGGGCCGGGGGACGGTAACCTACGAGCAGTACTTC. Protein product: CAWGRGTVTYEQYF.

V and J are TRBV5-6 and TRBJ1-1; 9 bases fit TRBD1. J was trimmed by 12 bases and V by 1 base; bases with no gene match: 4. The CDR3 runs to 12 residues. The germline CDR1 and CDR2 sequences are SGHDT and YYEEEE. CDR3 in DNA: TGTGCCAGCAGCTTGCGGGACAGGGCCACTTTCTTT. This sequence encodes CASSLRDRATFF.

The rearrangement joins TRBV5-6 to TRBJ1-1; D unresolved. Germline values: CDR1 SGHDT, CDR2 YYEEEE. V was pared by 5 bases and J by 5 bases, with 16 bases between. This CDR3 has 14 amino acids. CDR3 DNA sequence: TGTGCCAGCAGTCCGACCCCCTTGGAGACTGAAGCTTTCTTT. This encodes CASSPTPLETEAFF.

As regards this clone: Germline is not matched at one junction end, which may reflect a read error. The rearrangement uses TRBV6-1 and TRBJ2-4; 14 bases line up with TRBD2. The CDR3 runs 14 residues. Germline CDR1 MNHNS, CDR2 SASEGT. The DNA of the CDR3 is TGTGCCAGCAGTGAAGCAGGGACTAGCGGGGGCCCTGACTTC. Amino acid sequence: CASSEAGTSGGPDF.

This clone counts as medium-sized. The gene calls are TRBV5-5 and TRBJ1-1; D possibly corresponds to TRBD1 (5 bases). Looked up from germline, CDR1 is SGHKS and CDR2 is YYEKEE (reference sequence). V lost 4 bases to trimming and J lost 3 bases, with 16 bases between them. The CDR3 sequence is 15 residues long. The CDR3 is CASSRDGFADTEAFF. The CDR3 DNA reads as TGTGCCAGCAGCCGGGACGGGTTCGCGGACACTGAAGCTTTCTTT.